This T cell receptor beta chain was found in a study of blood T cell repertoires in COVID-19. Study-wide background: Both acute and convalescent COVID-19 samples were obtained from the United States, Italy and Spain. From T cells, B-cell-depleted T cells, or PBMCs came the material, which was cDNA or gDNA.

In the original analysis: Reference gene primers were amplified, and this amplification served to estimate nucleated cell counts. Produced via immunoSEQ multiplex PCR; TCRdb's table is partial and in-frame only. That table supplies the V and J calls and clone size; D and trimming were determined from the DNA. The sample lists fewer than 110,000 clones; more than 70% were seen once. Looked up from germline, CDR1 is SGHVS and CDR2 is FNYEAQ. This CDR3 comprises 13 residues. V lost 9 bases to trimming and J lost 9 bases, with 15 bases between them. This rearrangement joins TRBV7-6 to TRBJ1-6; perhaps TRBD1 as D (6 bases). The sequence derives from a woman aged 55-69 years with acute or convalescent COVID-19. Material: peripheral blood. The chain's CDR3 is CASGGRAGSPLHF. CDR3 in DNA: TGTGCCAGTGGGGGCAGGGCTGGTTCACCCCTCCACTTT. The whole variable domain, remainder taken from reference TRBV7-6 and TRBJ1-6, is GAGVSQSPRYKVTKRGQDVALRCDPISGHVSLYWYRQALGQGPEFLTYFNYEAQQDKSGLPNDRFSAERPEGSISTLTIQRTEQRDSAMYRCASGGRAGSPLHFGNGTRLTVT.